This T cell receptor beta chain was profiled in a study of response to subunit inactivated influenza vaccine (dated by TCRdb to the late 2010s). Broadly, across the study: The study used deep quantitative T cell receptor repertoire profiling to track responses to a trivalent subunit inactivated influenza vaccine.

The library was prepared using RT-PCR. This sample was sequenced with an Illumina HiSeq 2500. In TCRdb, the public reads were trimmed at Q25 with fastp and aligned with MiXCR, with productive beta chains retained. One record per CDR3 amino acid sequence lists the most common genes and DNA. In this sample the table shows roughly 700,000 distinct CDR3 sequences, roughly 14% of which occur a single time. In total, the top ten clones hold 5.5% to 8% of the sample. In the germline V gene, CDR1 corresponds to SGHVS and CDR2 to FQNEAQ. Measured from the cysteine to the phenylalanine, the CDR3 is 15 residues long. Only the CDR3 part of the read is kept: 45 bases, read in frame from the first base. V is cut back by 5 bases and J by 5 bases, with 10 bases in the junction unmatched. Findings and caveats that apply to the study as a whole: It was suggested by the authors that each seasonal influenza vaccination may recruit only a limited number of new T cells.

There are a few counts of this clonotype. The clone's antigen remains unknown. The record has no base qualities; no much larger clone is one base away. The V and J segments used are TRBV7-8 and TRBJ1-2, with TRBD1 identical over 8 junction bases. The TCR originated in a man between 45 and 60 years old who received an inactivated influenza vaccine. Donor details come from another sample of the same person, matched by shared clones. The sequencing used PBMCs from blood, collected approximately 15 days before vaccination. The sequenced DNA: TGTGCCAGCAGCCTACAGGGGGGGACAGGTTATGGCTACACCTTC. It codes for CASSLQGGTGYGYTF.